The 12 T cell receptor beta chains presented below share a single source sample, sequenced in a study of EBV T-cell therapy then PD-1 blockade in nasopharyngeal carcinoma. Their antigen targets remain unknown. This sample's treatment: AdE1-LMPpoly-expanded autologous EBV-specific T-cell therapy followed by anti-PD-1 nivolumab. Produced via immunoSEQ multiplex PCR; TCRdb's table is partial and in-frame only. In the table there are around 19,000 clones, approximately 88% of which are singletons. The specimen comprised CD8+ T cells from blood, sampled at day 0 from a patient whose treatment included autologous EBV-specific T cells and nivolumab. Receptor source: a man between 35 and 55 years old with nasopharyngeal carcinoma.

The chain uses TRBV9 and TRBJ1-5; TRBD1 matches at 9 bases. V shed 8 bases and J 5 bases; nucleotides not matched to a gene: 8. Looked up from germline, CDR1 is SGDLS and CDR2 is YYNGEE. This CDR3 comprises 14 residues. CDR3: CASGPQGAYQPQHF. The CDR3 coding sequence is TGTGCCAGTGGACCACAGGGGGCCTATCAGCCCCAGCATTTT.

This chain connects TRBV25-1 to TRBJ1-1; 12 bases match TRBD1. Germline V gene data show CDR1 as MGHDK and CDR2 as SYGVNS. The CDR3 extends over 15 amino acids. Losses at the gene ends were 3 bases for V and 4 bases for J; bases not matched to a gene: 3. Written as DNA, the CDR3 is TGTGCCAGCAGTGATGGGGACAGGGGGCCCACTGAAGCTTTCTTT. Protein sequence: CASSDGDRGPTEAFF. The full variable domain, rest sourced from reference TRBV25-1 and TRBJ1-1, is EADIYQTPRYLVIGTGKKITLECSQTMGHDKMYWYQQDPGMELHLIHYSYGVNSTEKGDLSSESTVSRIRTEHFPLTLESARPSHTSQYLCASSDGDRGPTEAFFGQGTRLTVV.

The chain links TRBV9 to TRBJ2-1; 8 nucleotides match TRBD1. This CDR3 is built from 15 residues. Trimming removed 4 bases from V and 5 bases from J; junction bases left unmatched: 8. In germline, CDR1 is SGDLS, CDR2 YYNGEE. This CDR3 reads CASSISGGLNNEQFF. CDR3 in DNA: TGTGCCAGCAGCATTTCAGGGGGCCTAAACAATGAGCAGTTCTTC.

The CDR3 here is CASSLRQGVDGYTF. In DNA form, the CDR3 reads TGTGCCAGCAGCTTAAGGCAGGGGGTCGATGGCTACACCTTC. The genes are TRBV7-3 and TRBJ1-2; 7 bases fit TRBD1. Germline CDR1 SGHTA, CDR2 FQGTGA. Trimming took 1 base from V and 6 from J; bases not matched to a gene: 5. This CDR3 has 14 amino acids.

DNA for the CDR3: TGTGCCAGCAGCCGACAGTCTGGAAACACCATATATTTT. Encoded protein: CASSRQSGNTIYF. The chain is built from TRBV7-6 and TRBJ1-3; D perhaps matches TRBD1 (5 bases). Trimming cost V 5 bases and J 1 base, with 6 bases left between them. Germline V gene lookup returns CDR1 SGHVS and CDR2 FNYEAQ. The CDR3 consists of 13 residues.

This rearrangement joins TRBV5-1 to TRBJ2-3, with 7 positions matching TRBD1. V trimming: 4 bases; J trimming: 6 bases; junction bases outside the gene matches: 11. The CDR3 has 15 residues. Germline-derived CDR1 and CDR2 are SGHRS and YFSETQ. The CDR3 sequence is CASSTTGTAPDTQYF. The CDR3 region has the DNA TGCGCCAGCAGCACCACCGGGACAGCACCCGATACGCAGTATTTT.

The CDR3 DNA reads TGTGCCAGCAGCCCGGGGACCGAGCTTGTAAAACTGTTTTTT. This codes for CASSPGTELVKLFF. V gene TRBV11-2 combines with J gene TRBJ1-4, with TRBD1 as a possible D gene (5 bases). The V and J ends lost 5 bases and 10 bases respectively, with 17 bases between them. The CDR3 covers 14 residues. Germline V gene lookup returns CDR1 SGHAT and CDR2 FQNNGV.

This clone is labeled medium-sized. This sequence joins TRBV13 and TRBJ1-1; 9 nucleotides align to TRBD1. Germline assignment: CDR1 PRHDT and CDR2 FYEKMQ (reference sequence). V shed 5 bases, J shed 6 bases, and the junction held 10 bases outside the gene matches. The CDR3 consists of 15 residues. Here the CDR3 reads CASSHGGQGISEAFF. The DNA of the CDR3 is TGTGCCAGCAGCCACGGAGGACAGGGGATTTCTGAAGCTTTCTTT.

The CDR3 loop is CASSYSGGADTQYF. The CDR3 nucleotides are TGTGCCAGCAGTTACTCGGGGGGAGCAGATACGCAGTATTTT. The chain links TRBV6-5 to TRBJ2-3; a weak D match, TRBD2 (6 bases). This CDR3 is 14 amino acids long. CDR1 and CDR2 (germline): MNHEY, SVGAGI. V lost 0 bases to trimming and J lost 4 bases, with 8 bases between them.

The gene calls are TRBV4-1 and TRBJ2-1; 8 nucleotides agree with TRBD1. J was trimmed by 6 bases and V by 6 bases; bases with no gene match: 7. The CDR3 totals 14 residues. Germline CDR1 MGHRA, CDR2 YSYEKL. CDR3: CASRDRTGSNEQFF. CDR3 in DNA: TGCGCCAGCAGGGATAGGACAGGGAGCAATGAGCAGTTCTTC.

The rearrangement links TRBV6-2 or TRBV6-3 to TRBJ2-7; TRBD1 is a possible D gene (6 bases). Germline values: CDR1 MNHEY, CDR2 SVGEGT. V gave up 5 bases and J gave up 6 bases, with 20 bases separating them. The CDR3 is 15 amino acids. The CDR3 reads CASSDYRVGIPEQYF. DNA of the CDR3: TGTGCCAGCAGTGACTACAGGGTAGGAATACCCGAGCAGTACTTC.

This chain connects TRBV19 to TRBJ2-7; D may correspond to TRBD1 or TRBD2 (5 bases each). V lost 5 bases to trimming and J lost 2 bases, with 7 bases between them. The CDR3 extends over 12 amino acids. The germline V gene encodes CDR1 LNHDA and CDR2 SQIVND (reference sequence). CDR3 sequence (DNA): TGTGCCAGTAGTGGGGGAGCCTACGAGCAGTACTTC. Translating gives CASSGGAYEQYF.